Below, 20 T cell receptor beta chains from the same sample are listed, as sequenced in a study of beta chain features in type 1 diabetes. Study results and limitations: In every one of the four CD4+ subsets, TCRB CDR3s were moderately but significantly shorter in Type 1 diabetes patients.

cDNA synthesis used the whole RNA isolate, giving expressed TCRB sequences. Assay used: immunoSEQ multiplex PCR; TCRdb lists only in-frame clones, some missing. The sample has 200,000 to 250,000 clones, over 11% seen once; the top ten hold just under 0.02%. These receptors' targets are unknown. What was sequenced was naive CD4+ T cells from blood. These receptors were taken from a man younger than 40 with type 1 diabetes.

The CDR3 loop reads CASSLETVYGYTF. The DNA of the CDR3 is TGTGCCAGCAGCTTAGAAACAGTGTACGGCTACACCTTC. This chain connects TRBV7-9 to TRBJ1-2; D is ambiguous. The V end lost 1 base, the J end lost 8 bases, and 11 bases lay between the germline ends. This CDR3 has 13 residues. Looked up from germline, CDR1 is SEHNR and CDR2 is FQNEAQ (reference sequence).

J is TRBJ1-6 and V is TRBV7-6; 7 nucleotides align to TRBD1. The germline V gene encodes CDR1 SGHVS and CDR2 FNYEAQ. The CDR3 length is 14 residues. V shed 0 bases and J 10 bases; nucleotides not matched to a gene: 3. The CDR3 region has the DNA TGTGCCAGCAGCTTAGCGAACAGGGGCTCACCCCTCCACTTT. As protein: CASSLANRGSPLHF.

V and J are TRBV5-1 and TRBJ2-3; tentative D call: TRBD1 (7 bases). The germline CDR1 and CDR2 sequences are SGHRS and YFSETQ. V was shortened by 1 base and J by 3 bases, with 21 bases between the two germline ends. This CDR3 is built from 18 residues. The CDR3 loop is CASSLSQGGGSRTDTQYF. In nucleotides, the CDR3 is TGCGCCAGCAGCTTGAGTCAGGGGGGCGGTAGTCGGACAGATACGCAGTATTTT.

The rearrangement links TRBV10-2 to TRBJ1-3; no reliable D call. Trimming left V 9 bases short and J 5 bases short, with 5 bases between. The CDR3 contains 10 residues. Germline V gene sequence: CDR1 WSHSY, CDR2 SAAADI. The CDR3 reads CARRRNTIYF. In DNA form, the CDR3 reads TGCGCCAGGAGGAGAAACACCATATATTTT.

This clone has just a few counts. The chain is built from TRBV25-1 and TRBJ2-7; 9 bases align to TRBD1. CDR3 length: 17 amino acids. J was trimmed by 1 base and V by 1 base; bases with no gene match: 8. Germline CDR1 and CDR2: MGHDK and SYGVNS. In DNA form, the CDR3 reads TGTGCCAGCAGTGAATTGACTAAAGGACAGGGGTCCTACGAGCAGTACTTC. Translation gives CASSELTKGQGSYEQYF.

This chain uses TRBV30 with TRBJ2-7, with TRBD1 identical over 8 bases. V was pared by 2 bases and J by 3 bases, with 9 bases of the junction left unmatched. CDR1 GTSNPN and CDR2 SVGIG come from the germline V gene (reference sequence). This CDR3 is built from 15 residues. The CDR3 nucleotides are TGTGCCTGGAGTAGTCTACAGGGGGGAGGCTACGAGCAGTACTTC. It encodes CAWSSLQGGGYEQYF.

This clone was counted ten times or more. The chain carries TRBV4-1 and TRBJ2-4; 7 bases are shared with TRBD2. Per the germline V gene, CDR1 is MGHRA and CDR2 is YSYEKL. Trimming removed 6 bases from V and 5 bases from J; junction bases left unmatched: 4. The CDR3 spans 13 residues. CDR3 region: CASRERGQNIQYF. In nucleotides, the CDR3 is TGCGCCAGCAGGGAGCGGGGCCAAAACATTCAGTACTTC.

This rearrangement joins TRBV5-4 to TRBJ2-2; D gene uncertain. The germline V gene has CDR1 SGHNT and CDR2 YYREEE (reference sequence). The germline V and J ends were trimmed by 3 bases and 2 bases, with 8 bases remaining between them. The CDR3 spans 14 residues. This chain's CDR3 is CASSSQDNTGELFF. CDR3 coding DNA: TGTGCCAGCAGCTCACAAGATAACACCGGGGAGCTGTTTTTT.

This chain connects TRBV25-1 to TRBJ1-2; TRBD1 matches at 9 bases. The trim removed 10 bases at V and 3 bases at J, leaving 3 bases unmatched. Germline V gene lookup returns CDR1 MGHDK and CDR2 SYGVNS. The CDR3 has 12 amino acids. The CDR3 region is CATRTGDYGYTF. The CDR3, as DNA: TGTGCCACCCGGACAGGGGACTATGGCTACACCTTC.

This clone came up a few times. The chain uses TRBV5-1 and TRBJ2-1; 12 bases align to TRBD1. The J segment lost 2 bases and the V segment lost 4 bases, leaving 4 bases of the junction unmatched. The CDR3 loop spans 16 amino acids. Germline V lookup: CDR1 SGHRS, CDR2 YFSETQ. The CDR3 is CASSGGTGGPYNEQFF. In nucleotides, the CDR3 is TGCGCCAGCAGCGGCGGGACAGGGGGCCCCTACAATGAGCAGTTCTTC.

The J gene is TRBJ2-1, the V gene TRBV5-1; 9 nucleotides match TRBD1. The ends lost 4 bases at V and 8 bases at J; junction bases unmatched: 7. The CDR3 covers 14 residues. Germline V gene lookup returns CDR1 SGHRS and CDR2 YFSETQ. The CDR3 is CASSPRTGEDEQFF. In DNA, the CDR3 is TGCGCCAGCAGCCCCCGGACAGGGGAGGATGAGCAGTTCTTC.

This clone was detected only a few times. This chain uses TRBV18 with TRBJ2-4; D unresolved. CDR1 is KGHSH, CDR2 LQKENI, per germline. Trimming took 2 bases from V and 1 from J, leaving 9 bases between them. The CDR3 loop spans 15 amino acids. CDR3 loop: CASSPVGEAKNIQYF. As DNA, the CDR3 is TGTGCCAGCTCACCAGTCGGAGAGGCCAAAAACATTCAGTACTTC.

This clone was detected only a few times. V is TRBV29-1 and J is TRBJ2-1; TRBD2 agrees at 9 bases. The CDR3 runs 16 residues. V dropped 7 bases and J dropped 1; count of bases not matched to a gene: 11. Germline CDR1 and CDR2: SQVTM and ANQGSEA. The CDR3 protein is CSAQEAAGGSYNEQFF. The CDR3, as DNA: TGCAGCGCCCAAGAGGCAGCGGGAGGATCCTACAATGAGCAGTTCTTC.

V and J are TRBV5-1 and TRBJ2-5; D gene uncertain. V gave up 4 bases and J gave up 2 bases, with 18 bases separating them. Germline values: CDR1 SGHRS, CDR2 YFSETQ. This CDR3 comprises 16 residues. CDR3 DNA sequence: TGCGCCAGCAGCCTAGGATCGGTGCAGAAACAAGAGACCCAGTACTTC. Encoded protein: CASSLGSVQKQETQYF.

The table lists this clone with a few counts. This chain connects TRBV9 to TRBJ2-7, with 7 bases lining up with TRBD2. Per germline, CDR1 SGDLS and CDR2 YYNGEE. With V trimmed by 5 bases and J by 3 bases, 8 bases remained unmatched. This CDR3 is 14 amino acids long. The CDR3 here is CASSPGEGFYEQYF. The CDR3 DNA sequence: TGTGCCAGCAGTCCGGGGGAGGGCTTCTACGAGCAGTACTTC.

The chain uses TRBV30 and TRBJ2-3; D gene ambiguous. Trimming removed 3 bases at V and 6 bases at J, with 10 bases between. CDR3 size: 12 residues. CDR1 is GTSNPN, CDR2 SVGIG, per germline (reference sequence). The CDR3 bases are TGTGCCTGGAGCATTAGCCACGATACGCAGTATTTT. Protein: CAWSISHDTQYF.

The chain uses TRBV11-2 and TRBJ2-5; maybe TRBD2 (5 bases). V lost 5 bases, J lost 7 bases, and 17 bases lay in between. Germline-derived CDR1 and CDR2 are SGHAT and FQNNGV. The CDR3 extends over 14 amino acids. CDR3 DNA: TGTGCCAGCAGCCGTACTAGGGTGGGCGGGACCCAGTACTTC. Translating it yields CASSRTRVGGTQYF.

This clone was seen a few times. This chain connects TRBV9 to TRBJ2-3, with 8 bases aligning to TRBD1. The germline V gene encodes CDR1 SGDLS and CDR2 YYNGEE. The CDR3 spans 15 residues. The trim removed 6 bases at V and 1 base at J, leaving 7 bases unmatched. CDR3 protein: CASTLGGQGTDTQYF. The CDR3, as DNA: TGTGCCAGCACCCTAGGGGGACAGGGCACAGATACGCAGTATTTT.

This chain uses TRBV7-9 with TRBJ2-5; perhaps TRBD1 as D (5 bases). CDR1 and CDR2 (germline): SEHNR, FQNEAQ (reference sequence). The V gene lost 3 bases and the J gene lost 5 bases, with 16 bases spanning the gap. This CDR3 is built from 15 residues. CDR3 in DNA: TGTGCCAGCAGCTTTTGGGTGAGACAGTTGGAGACCCAGTACTTC. The encoded protein is CASSFWVRQLETQYF.

V gene TRBV29-1 combines with J gene TRBJ2-3; 10 bases agree with TRBD2. CDR1 is SQVTM and CDR2 is ANQGSEA in the germline V gene. The CDR3 is made up of 15 amino acids. The V gene end was trimmed by 4 bases and the J gene end by 5 bases; junction bases not matched to a gene: 9. DNA for the CDR3: TGCAGCGTTGCAAGAGTAGCGGGAGGAGGAGATACGCAGTATTTT. Translation: CSVARVAGGGDTQYF.